This T cell receptor beta chain was identified during a study of T cell repertoires in cytomegalovirus infection. Germline loops: CDR1 SQVTM, CDR2 ANQGSEA. The V and J ends lost 7 bases and 0 bases respectively, with 10 bases between them. The CDR3 is 14 amino acids. MiXCR was run by TCRdb on the reads, yielding one entry per CDR3 protein. The sample shows some 920,000 distinct CDR3 sequences, around a third of them seen only once. Study-wide results and limits: Predominance within the ex vivo response was attributable to HLA-C-restricted CMV-specific TCR beta clonotypes.

Many counts were recorded for this clonotype. Its target is not known. The starting material was cultured CD8+ T cells from PBMCs, obtained from culture after CMV antigen stimulation. This receptor was obtained from a human donor in good health (CMV status not recorded). Some clones in this sample may be carry-over from other donors' samples. The chain joins TRBV29-1 to TRBJ2-6, with D perhaps matching TRBD1 (6 bases). CDR3 loop: CSARTDSGANVLTF. CDR3 sequence (DNA): TGCAGCGCCCGGACAGACTCTGGGGCCAACGTCCTGACTTTC.